These T cell receptor beta chains were read from a single sample in a study of post-analysis software for immune sequencing data. A single record per CDR3 protein comes from TCRdb applying MiXCR to the PCR reads. The sample lists roughly 800,000 distinct CDR3 sequences; about 32% were seen once. The sequencing sample was made of blood. All receptors derive from a girl aged 10-17 years with multiple sclerosis. Each CDR3 is given with its conserved first and last residue. The D gene is left open where the match is weak. Expanded clones are given a class, and other clones once, few, many or no size at all.

CDR3 DNA,CDR3 protein,J gene,clone size,V gene,D gene
TGTGCCAGCAGCAAGAGGACAGGGAACGAATACAATGAGCAGTTCTTC,CASSKRTGNEYNEQFF,TRBJ2-1,few,TRBV7-2,TRBD1
TGCAGCGCCCTCCAGGGGTCCTATTACGAGCAGTACTTC,CSALQGSYYEQYF,TRBJ2-7,NA,TRBV29-1,NA
TGTGCCAGCAGTATGGGACAGGGGTACACAGATACGCAGTATTTT,CASSMGQGYTDTQYF,TRBJ2-3,few,TRBV27,TRBD1
TGTGCCAGTAATTGGGCTGAAAAACTGTTTTTT,CASNWAEKLFF,TRBJ1-4,few,TRBV19,NA
TGTGCCACCAGCCTCAGGGTGAGCTCCTACAATGAGCAGTACTTC,CATSLRVSSYNEQYF,TRBJ2-7,NA,TRBV24-1,NA
TGCGCCAGCAGTGTGGTCTCCACCCCGCGGGATTCTTTCTCCTACAATGAGCAGTTCTTC,CASSVVSTPRDSFSYNEQFF,TRBJ2-1,few,TRBV10-2,NA
TGTGCCAGCAGTGGGTACGATGAGCAGTTCTTC,CASSGYDEQFF,TRBJ2-1,NA,TRBV12-3/TRBV12-4,NA
TGTGCCAGCAGCGTAATGGCGGGACAGGGGGCGGGTCAGCCCCAGCATTTT,CASSVMAGQGAGQPQHF,TRBJ1-5,NA,TRBV5-5,TRBD1
TGCAGTGCTAGAGTCCCCGGGACAGGGGTCGCCTACGAGCAGTACTTC,CSARVPGTGVAYEQYF,TRBJ2-7,NA,TRBV20-1,TRBD1
TGCAGCGCTGTACCTCAGGACAATGAGCAGTTCTTC,CSAVPQDNEQFF,TRBJ2-1,few,TRBV29-1,NA
TGCAGTGCTAGAGATCTCACTAGCTGGTACAATGAGCAGTTCTTC,CSARDLTSWYNEQFF,TRBJ2-1,NA,TRBV20-1,NA
TGTGCCAGCAGCGTAGAAAGAACCGCCTCCTACAATGGGCAGTTCTTC,CASSVERTASYNGQFF,TRBJ2-1,NA,TRBV9,NA
TGTGCCAGCAGCCCTGGCCAGGGCGTCACCCTCCACTTT,CASSPGQGVTLHF,TRBJ1-6,NA,TRBV12-3/TRBV12-4,NA
TGTGCCAGCAGTGGCCCGGTTGGGACGGGTAGCAATCAGCCCCAGCATTTT,CASSGPVGTGSNQPQHF,TRBJ1-5,few,TRBV6-4,NA